One sample yielded the 19 T cell receptor beta chains listed below, sequenced in a study of blood T cell repertoires in COVID-19. Sequenced by immunoSEQ multiplex PCR; TCRdb stores in-frame clones only, minus some. Of about 150,000 clones listed, approximately 90% are singletons. What was sequenced was peripheral blood. These receptors were obtained from a man in his 60s with active or convalescent COVID-19.

The chain uses TRBV11-1 and TRBJ2-2; D is perhaps TRBD1 (6 bases). The germline gives CDR1 SGHAT, CDR2 FQDESV (reference sequence). V was clipped by 6 bases and J by 4 bases, with 15 bases between them. CDR3 size: 15 residues. CDR3 sequence (DNA): TGTGCCAGCAGGATGACAGGAGTGGCCACCGGGGAGCTGTTTTTT. Translating gives CASRMTGVATGELFF.

V is TRBV27 and J is TRBJ1-6, with 9 bases fitting TRBD1. CDR3 length: 18 residues. V shed 3 bases and J 8 bases; nucleotides not matched to a gene: 14. CDR1 is MNHEY and CDR2 is SMNVEV in the germline V gene (reference sequence). The CDR3, as DNA: TGTGCCAGCAGTTTGTATCCCCTCGGACAGGGGAGGGATTCACCCCTCCACTTT. Amino acid sequence: CASSLYPLGQGRDSPLHF.

The chain couples TRBV28 to TRBJ1-4, with 7 bases matching TRBD1. Unmatched junction bases numbered 9, after V lost 6 bases and J lost 5 bases. Germline values: CDR1 MDHEN, CDR2 SYDVKM. The CDR3 is 15 residues long. Written as DNA, the CDR3 is TGTGCCAGCAGCACGCCGGGACAGTCGAATGAAAAACTGTTTTTT. Translation gives CASSTPGQSNEKLFF.

The J gene is TRBJ2-7, the V gene TRBV7-2, with TRBD2 identical over 8 bases. Germline V lookup: CDR1 SGHTA, CDR2 FQGNSA. Trimming at V came to 2 bases and at J to 6 bases, leaving 6 bases not matched to a gene. The CDR3 covers 14 residues. In nucleotides, the CDR3 is TGTGCCAGCAGCTTACCCGGGACTAGAGGCGAGCAGTACTTC. This codes for CASSLPGTRGEQYF.

The chain is built from TRBV7-5 and TRBJ2-3; the D call of TRBD2 is as the table states it, not checked on the DNA. TRBV7-5 is annotated as a pseudogene. This CDR3 is 18 amino acids long. CDR3 sequence (DNA): TGTGTCAGAAGCTTTTTTGCTAGCGGGCTCTTTGGCACAGATACGCAGTATTTT. Protein product: CVRSFFASGLFGTDTQYF.

CDR3 region: CASAPQGRAEAFF. The DNA for the CDR3 is TGTGCTAGTGCCCCACAGGGGCGGGCTGAAGCTTTCTTT. The chain is built from TRBV12-5 and TRBJ1-1; 7 nucleotides align to TRBD1. Germline V CDR1 and CDR2: LGHNT, FRNRAP. The CDR3 sequence is 13 residues long. Trimming took 7 bases from V and 6 from J; bases not matched to a gene: 8.

This chain uses TRBV30 with TRBJ2-1; no clear D. Germline loops: CDR1 GTSNPN, CDR2 SVGIG (reference sequence). This CDR3 is built from 14 residues. Trimming stripped 2 bases from V and 0 bases from J, with 8 bases between. The CDR3 coding sequence is TGTGCCTGGAGTACTAAAAGCTCCTACAATGAGCAGTTCTTC. Protein sequence: CAWSTKSSYNEQFF.

The chain combines TRBV15 with TRBJ1-6; TRBD1 might be the D (5 bases). The ends were cut back, 3 bases at V and 8 bases at J, with 11 bases in the middle. This CDR3 is 14 amino acids long. Germline V gene sequence: CDR1 LNHNV, CDR2 YYDKDF (reference sequence). The CDR3 spells CATSSVGGDSPLHF. The DNA of the CDR3 is TGTGCCACCAGCAGTGTAGGAGGGGATTCACCCCTCCACTTT.

This clone showed up just a few times. The chain joins TRBV9 to TRBJ2-2; D might be TRBD2 (6 bases). CDR1 SGDLS and CDR2 YYNGEE come from the germline V gene. Trimming removed 5 bases from V and 5 bases from J, with 16 bases in between. The CDR3 totals 15 residues. CDR3 sequence reads: CASSAELGGTGELFF. CDR3 nucleotide sequence: TGTGCCAGCAGTGCCGAATTGGGGGGAACCGGGGAGCTGTTTTTT. The full variable domain, with the rest looked up from reference TRBV9 and TRBJ2-2, is DSGVTQTPKHLITATGQRVTLRCSPRSGDLSVYWYQQSLDQGLQFLIQYYNGEERAKGNILERFSAQQFPDLHSELNLSSLELGDSALYFCASSAELGGTGELFFGEGSRLTVL.

The chain is built from TRBV28 and TRBJ1-5; 8 bases are shared with TRBD1. V lost 6 bases and J lost 5; bases outside the gene matches: 9. Per the germline V gene, CDR1 is MDHEN and CDR2 is SYDVKM. The CDR3 extends over 15 amino acids. In DNA form, the CDR3 reads TGTGCCAGCAGGAATCAGGGGGCGAGTTATCAGCCCCAGCATTTT. Its protein product is CASRNQGASYQPQHF.

This clone was picked up one time. CDR3: CASSRTSGDYNEQFF. The CDR3 DNA is TGTGCCAGCAGCCGGACTAGCGGGGACTACAATGAGCAGTTCTTC. This chain links TRBV14 with TRBJ2-1, with 12 bases lining up with TRBD2. The CDR3 is made up of 15 amino acids. Germline V gives CDR1 SGHDN, CDR2 FVKESK. V lost 4 bases to trimming and J lost 3 bases; unmatched junction nucleotides: 1.

V usage is TRBV6-5 and J usage is TRBJ1-6, with 8 bases aligning to TRBD1. This CDR3 has 15 amino acids. The germline CDR1 and CDR2 sequences are MNHEY and SVGAGI. Germline trimming cut 2 bases from V and 9 bases from J; bases unmatched to any gene: 6. DNA for the CDR3: TGTGCCAGCAGTTACAGAGGGACAGGTAGTTCACCCCTCCACTTT. Translated, it gives CASSYRGTGSSPLHF.

The V gene is TRBV6-6, the J gene TRBJ2-5; 11 positions agree with TRBD1. The CDR3 runs to 15 residues. Trimming at V came to 8 bases and at J to 2 bases, leaving 7 bases not matched to a gene. Germline lookup yields CDR1 MNHNY and CDR2 SVGAGI (reference sequence). CDR3 amino acids: CASGSGTGGQETQYF. The CDR3 DNA reads TGTGCCAGCGGCTCGGGGACAGGGGGACAAGAGACCCAGTACTTC.

In DNA form, the CDR3 reads TGTGCCAGCAGCAAAGTGGGACAGGGATACACTGAAGCTTTCTTT. Translation gives CASSKVGQGYTEAFF. This sequence joins TRBV27 and TRBJ1-1; 9 bases line up with TRBD1. CDR3 size: 15 residues. Germline V CDR1 and CDR2: MNHEY, SMNVEV (reference sequence). Trimming cost V 6 bases and J 3 bases; bases outside gene matches: 8.

This chain joins TRBV28 and TRBJ1-3, with D unresolved. The CDR3 sequence is 17 residues long. Between the trimmed V and J ends, which lost 2 bases and 0 bases, there was a span of 14 bases. The germline V gene encodes CDR1 MDHEN and CDR2 SYDVKM. The CDR3 DNA reads as TGTGCCAGCAGTTTAAGTTCTCCGGGGAGCTCTGGAAACACCATATATTTT. This encodes CASSLSSPGSSGNTIYF.

V gene TRBV7-8 combines with J gene TRBJ1-6, with 10 bases matching TRBD1. The germline gives CDR1 SGHVS, CDR2 FQNEAQ. The V segment lost 5 bases and the J segment 10 bases; nucleotides outside the gene matches: 11. This CDR3 has 16 amino acids. The CDR3 nucleotides are TGTGCCAGCAGCGGCGGACAGGGGGTTCGGGAATCACCCCTCCACTTT. Translation: CASSGGQGVRESPLHF.

The chain combines TRBV28 with TRBJ1-6; 9 bases are shared with TRBD1. The CDR3 runs 13 residues. The V segment lost 6 bases and the J segment 12 bases; nucleotides outside the gene matches: 6. CDR1 and CDR2 (germline): MDHEN, SYDVKM. In nucleotides, the CDR3 is TGTGCCAGCAGGATCGGACAGGGGAGACCCCTCCACTTT. It encodes CASRIGQGRPLHF.

The chain has TRBV2 and TRBJ1-4; 9 bases fit TRBD1. Germline CDR1 reads SNHLY; CDR2 reads FYNNEI. The J segment lost 8 bases and the V segment lost 6 bases, leaving 10 bases of the junction unmatched. The CDR3 has 15 amino acids. CDR3 region: CASRHRDREGEKLFF. The DNA for the CDR3 is TGTGCCAGCAGGCACCGGGACAGGGAAGGCGAAAAACTGTTTTTT.

The V gene is TRBV11-2, the J gene TRBJ1-1; perhaps TRBD1 as D (6 bases). V lost 1 base and J 5 bases, leaving 14 bases between the germline ends. CDR3 length: 15 residues. CDR1 is SGHAT and CDR2 is FQNNGV in the germline V gene. For the CDR3, the DNA is TGTGCCAGCAGCTTAGTGGGCAGGGGAGGGACTGAAGCTTTCTTT. Encoded protein: CASSLVGRGGTEAFF.